Shown below are 26 T cell receptor beta chains from a single sample sequenced in a study of T cell changes during pregnancy in multiple sclerosis. Sequencing used immunoSEQ multiplex PCR; TCRdb keeps in-frame clones, though not all of them. The data hold over 60,000 clones, with 91% observed a single time. Sequencing used peripheral blood, obtained in the third trimester of pregnancy. The receptor source for this set is a female donor in good health, enrolled as a control in a pregnancy study.

V is TRBV5-1 and J is TRBJ2-7, with D possibly being TRBD2 (5 bases). Germline V gene data show CDR1 as SGHRS and CDR2 as YFSETQ. V lost 4 bases to trimming and J lost 2 bases, with 10 bases between them. The CDR3 spans 13 residues. The CDR3 nucleotides read TGCGCCAGCAGCGTCTACGGGACCTACGAGCAGTACTTC. Its protein is CASSVYGTYEQYF.

A single count supports this clone. The chain recombines TRBV6-1 with TRBJ1-2, with D possibly matching TRBD1 (5 bases). V lost 0 bases and J lost 7, with 6 bases in between. Germline V gene data show CDR1 as MNHNS and CDR2 as SASEGT. The CDR3 runs to 12 residues. CDR3: CASSEAGAGYTF. As DNA, the CDR3 is TGTGCCAGCAGTGAAGCAGGGGCTGGCTACACCTTC.

This rearrangement joins TRBV11-2 to TRBJ2-2; 11 bases match TRBD2. The CDR3 is 18 amino acids. Germline CDR1 SGHAT, CDR2 FQNNGV. The V and J ends lost 2 bases and 1 base, in that order; junction bases with no gene match: 6. CDR3 sequence: CASSLRTSGRLNTGELFF. The CDR3 nucleotides are TGTGCCAGCAGCTTACGGACTAGCGGGCGTCTGAACACCGGGGAGCTGTTTTTT.

This clone was observed a single time. The gene calls are TRBV4-1 and TRBJ1-6, with 7 bases that match TRBD1. The CDR3 runs 14 residues. Per the germline V gene, CDR1 is MGHRA and CDR2 is YSYEKL. Unmatched junction bases numbered 5, after V lost 0 bases and J lost 12 bases. The CDR3 region has the DNA TGCGCCAGCAGCCAAGAAGGGGGCGGAGGACCCCTCCACTTT. Translated: CASSQEGGGGPLHF.

The genes are TRBV28 and TRBJ2-5, with a tentative D call TRBD2 (6 bases). The CDR3 is 14 amino acids. The V end lost 3 bases, the J end lost 4 bases, and 12 bases lay between the germline ends. CDR1 and CDR2 (germline): MDHEN, SYDVKM. The CDR3 loop reads CASSLSAGPETQYF. The CDR3 nucleotides read TGTGCCAGCAGTTTGTCCGCGGGGCCAGAGACCCAGTACTTC.

The chain is built from TRBV6-6 and TRBJ1-5, with 8 bases fitting TRBD1. Germline values: CDR1 MNHNY, CDR2 SVGAGI (reference sequence). The ends lost 0 bases at V and 3 bases at J; junction bases unmatched: 4. The CDR3 extends over 16 amino acids. In DNA form, the CDR3 reads TGTGCCAGCAGTTACTCGTCGACAGGGGTCAATCAGCCCCAGCATTTT. As protein: CASSYSSTGVNQPQHF.

V and J are TRBV12-5 and TRBJ2-5; 9 positions match TRBD1. This CDR3 is built from 16 residues. Trimming took 6 bases from V and 3 from J; bases not matched to a gene: 11. Per germline, CDR1 LGHNT and CDR2 FRNRAP. The CDR3 DNA reads as TGTGCTAGTGGCCGAACCAGGACAGGGGTGGAAGAGACCCAGTACTTC. As protein: CASGRTRTGVEETQYF.

The chain links TRBV7-8 to TRBJ1-2; D might be TRBD1 (5 bases). Germline loops: CDR1 SGHVS, CDR2 FQNEAQ. Between the trimmed V and J ends, which lost 2 bases and 8 bases, there was a span of 15 bases. The CDR3 covers 14 residues. The CDR3 loop reads CASSLQQGTRGYTF. The CDR3 DNA is TGTGCCAGCAGCTTACAGCAGGGCACGAGGGGCTACACCTTC.

Written as DNA, the CDR3 is TGTGCCTGGAGAAGGGGCTCTGGAAACACCATATATTTT. Protein: CAWRRGSGNTIYF. The chain links TRBV30 to TRBJ1-3; tentative D call: TRBD1 (5 bases). With 3 bases removed from V and 0 bases from J, the gap between germline ends came to 6 bases. The CDR3 loop spans 13 amino acids. The germline gives CDR1 GTSNPN, CDR2 SVGIG (reference sequence).

The rearrangement joins TRBV6-6 to TRBJ1-2; a weak D match, TRBD1 (5 bases). CDR3 length equals 15 residues. The V gene's germline CDR1 is MNHNY and CDR2 SVGAGI (reference sequence). V was shortened by 0 bases and J by 0 bases, with 8 bases between the two germline ends. The CDR3 reads CASSYSDTANYGYTF. CDR3 sequence (DNA): TGTGCCAGCAGTTACTCGGACACCGCTAACTATGGCTACACCTTC.

This chain links TRBV5-6 with TRBJ2-7; 7 nucleotides match TRBD1. Germline V lookup: CDR1 SGHDT, CDR2 YYEEEE. The CDR3 loop spans 14 amino acids. V shed 0 bases and J 5 bases; nucleotides not matched to a gene: 5. CDR3 coding DNA: TGTGCCAGCAGCTTGGGAGGGGGCGAGGACGAGCAGTACTTC. This sequence encodes CASSLGGGEDEQYF. Using reference TRBV5-6 and TRBJ2-7 for the parts outside the CDR3, the full variable domain is DAGVTQSPTHLIKTRGQQVTLRCSPKSGHDTVSWYQQALGQGPQFIFQYYEEEERQRGNFPDRFSGHQFPNYSSELNVNALLLGDSALYLCASSLGGGEDEQYFGPGTRLTVT.

Remarks on this clone: This CDR3 is also generated by other DNA sequences in the sample. The chain links TRBV18 to TRBJ2-7, with 15 bases lining up with TRBD2. This CDR3 region has 16 residues. V was clipped by 3 bases and J by 2 bases; unmatched bases: 2. From germline, CDR1 is KGHSH and CDR2 LQKENI. The CDR3 protein is CASSPGLAGGTYEQYF. CDR3 in DNA: TGTGCCAGCTCACCGGGACTAGCGGGAGGAACCTACGAGCAGTACTTC.

This clone was detected only once. The CDR3 nucleotides are TGCGCCAGCAGCTCGCTGACAGGGAACCAAGAGACCCAGTACTTC. Its protein product is CASSSLTGNQETQYF. This rearrangement joins TRBV5-1 to TRBJ2-5, with 7 bases aligning to TRBD1. The CDR3 extends over 15 amino acids. The germline V gene has CDR1 SGHRS and CDR2 YFSETQ. With V trimmed by 3 bases and J by 0 bases, 5 bases remained unmatched.

Only one count was recorded for this clone. The chain uses TRBV19 and TRBJ2-3, with a weak D call TRBD2 (6 bases). Germline values: CDR1 LNHDA, CDR2 SQIVND (reference sequence). The germline V and J ends were trimmed by 3 bases and 5 bases, with 15 bases remaining between them. The CDR3 consists of 15 residues. The CDR3 region is CASSIRRGKRDTQYF. The CDR3 region has the DNA TGTGCCAGTAGTATTAGGCGGGGAAAGCGAGATACGCAGTATTTT.

The genes are TRBV5-1 and TRBJ2-7, with 10 bases lining up with TRBD1. Losses at the gene ends were 3 bases for V and 7 bases for J; bases not matched to a gene: 7. CDR3 size: 14 residues. In germline, CDR1 is SGHRS, CDR2 YFSETQ. CDR3 amino acids: CASSYRQGAQEQYF. Here the CDR3 DNA reads TGCGCCAGCAGCTACAGACAGGGGGCGCAGGAGCAGTACTTC.

The V and J genes are TRBV28 and TRBJ1-1; weak D call: TRBD1 (6 bases). CDR3 length: 14 residues. With 6 bases removed from V and 2 bases from J, the gap between germline ends came to 13 bases. Per the germline V gene, CDR1 is MDHEN and CDR2 is SYDVKM. CDR3 in DNA: TGTGCCAGCAGCGACAGGACACCCAACACTGAAGCTTTCTTT. Protein: CASSDRTPNTEAFF.

This clone was picked up one time. The chain links TRBV15 to TRBJ2-7; possibly TRBD1 for D (6 bases). V gave up 0 bases and J gave up 6 bases, with 15 bases separating them. CDR1 LNHNV and CDR2 YYDKDF come from the germline V gene (reference sequence). CDR3 length equals 15 residues. The CDR3 sequence is CATSRDWGRIAEQYF. The CDR3 DNA reads TGTGCCACCAGCAGAGATTGGGGGCGGATTGCCGAGCAGTACTTC.

The J gene is TRBJ2-3, the V gene TRBV28; the D gene is possibly TRBD1 (7 bases). Germline V gene data show CDR1 as MDHEN and CDR2 as SYDVKM. V lost 8 bases, J lost 3 bases, and 21 bases lay in between. The CDR3 has 16 residues. The CDR3 coding sequence is TGTGCCAGCGGGGCCGAGTCAGGGGGGTGGACAGATACGCAGTATTTT. Translating it yields CASGAESGGWTDTQYF.

This clone was observed a single time. The V and J genes are TRBV7-9 and TRBJ1-2; a possible D gene is TRBD1 (5 bases). CDR3 length: 14 residues. CDR1 and CDR2 from the germline V gene are SEHNR and FQNEAQ (reference sequence). V lost 5 bases and J 1 base, leaving 11 bases between the germline ends. CDR3 nucleotide sequence: TGTGCCAGCAGCCAGATGGGGGGTAACTATGGCTACACCTTC. Residues: CASSQMGGNYGYTF. The full variable domain, its missing parts supplied by reference TRBV7-9 and TRBJ1-2, is DTGVSQNPRHKITKRGQNVTFRCDPISEHNRLYWYRQTLGQGPEFLTYFQNEAQLEKSRLLSDRFSAERPKGSFSTLEIQRTEQGDSAMYLCASSQMGGNYGYTFGSGTRLTVV.

The CDR3: CASSWGTMNTEAFF. The CDR3 nucleotides read TGTGCCAGCAGTTGGGGCACCATGAACACTGAAGCTTTCTTT. The chain links TRBV28 to TRBJ1-1; D is perhaps TRBD1 (5 bases). The germline V gene encodes CDR1 MDHEN and CDR2 SYDVKM. The length of the CDR3 is 14 residues. V lost 4 bases and J 0 bases, leaving 9 bases between the germline ends.

V usage is TRBV19 and J usage is TRBJ1-2, with no clear D. The CDR3 is 14 residues long. Trimming removed 6 bases from V and 6 bases from J, with 17 bases in between. In germline, CDR1 is LNHDA, CDR2 SQIVND (reference sequence). CDR3 region: CASSKWKGSDGYTF. The CDR3 DNA reads TGTGCCAGTAGCAAATGGAAAGGGAGCGATGGCTACACCTTC. The full variable domain, completed using reference TRBV19 and TRBJ1-2, is DGGITQSPKYLFRKEGQNVTLSCEQNLNHDAMYWYRQDPGQGLRLIYYSQIVNDFQKGDIAEGYSVSREKKESFPLTVTSAQKNPTAFYLCASSKWKGSDGYTFGSGTRLTVV.

The rearrangement uses TRBV30 and TRBJ1-3; the match to TRBD1 covers 7 bases. The V gene end was trimmed by 4 bases and the J gene end by 0 bases; junction bases not matched to a gene: 12. The CDR3 covers 17 residues. CDR1 and CDR2 (germline): GTSNPN, SVGIG (reference sequence). Here the CDR3 DNA reads TGTGCCTGGACCAAGACTTTAGGGGACAGCTCTGGAAACACCATATATTTT. This codes for CAWTKTLGDSSGNTIYF.

The chain uses TRBV10-3 and TRBJ2-7, with TRBD1 matching 11 bases. CDR3 size: 14 residues. The junction had 7 bases not matched to a gene; V was cut back by 6 bases and J by 6 bases. The V gene's germline CDR1 is ENHRY and CDR2 SYGVKD. The CDR3 nucleotides read TGTGCCATCAGCAGGGGGACAGGGGGGCGCGAGCAGTACTTC. This gives the protein CAISRGTGGREQYF.

The genes are TRBV7-9 and TRBJ1-1, with D hard to call. The CDR3 sequence is 15 residues long. In germline, CDR1 is SEHNR, CDR2 FQNEAQ (reference sequence). The V gene lost 5 bases and the J gene lost 2 bases, with 15 bases spanning the gap. The CDR3 DNA reads as TGTGCCAGCAGCGACCCCCGCACAGTCAACACTGAAGCTTTCTTT. Translating gives CASSDPRTVNTEAFF. The entire variable domain, with the rest obtained from reference TRBV7-9 and TRBJ1-1, is as follows: DTGVSQNPRHKITKRGQNVTFRCDPISEHNRLYWYRQTLGQGPEFLTYFQNEAQLEKSRLLSDRFSAERPKGSFSTLEIQRTEQGDSAMYLCASSDPRTVNTEAFFGQGTRLTVV.

The CDR3 loop is CASSLDRPNTEAFF. The CDR3 DNA follows: TGTGCCAGCAGTTTAGACAGGCCTAACACTGAAGCTTTCTTT. V usage is TRBV28 and J usage is TRBJ1-1; TRBD1 might be the D (6 bases). The CDR3 runs 14 residues. Germline CDR1 MDHEN, CDR2 SYDVKM. V shed 2 bases and J shed 2 bases, with 9 bases lying between them.

The V gene is TRBV28, the J gene TRBJ1-1; 10 bases align to TRBD1. CDR1 and CDR2 (germline): MDHEN, SYDVKM. The V and J ends lost 7 bases and 11 bases, in that order; junction bases with no gene match: 10. The CDR3 covers 13 residues. The CDR3 DNA reads TGTGCCAGCACCCGACTGGGACAGGGGAGGGCTTTCTTT. It yields the protein CASTRLGQGRAFF.